This T cell receptor (beta chain) came from a study of blood T cells in healthy people across ages. Study-level information: Template switching caught about one barcoded beta molecule for each two T cells.

Deletions cut 7 bases from V and 1 base from J, with 14 bases between. From germline, CDR1 is LGHDT and CDR2 YNNKEL (reference sequence). There are 14 residues in the CDR3. In this sample, this clonotype turned up a few times. Total RNA, at least 6 micrograms per sample, came from PBMCs. Through a sample-barcoded 5' primer and a J-beta primer mix, a second PCR was run for roughly 6 to 12 cycles. A single record per CDR3 protein comes from TCRdb applying MiXCR to the 5' RACE reads. The sample has 790,000 or so distinct CDR3 sequences, around 50% seen once; the top ten hold 25% to 30%. This chain connects TRBV3-1 to TRBJ2-7; possibly TRBD1 for D (6 bases). The origin of this receptor is a man between 35 and 55 years old in good health. Sequenced sample: blood. In nucleotides, the CDR3 is TGTGCCAGCAAGGACCGGGACACATCCTACGAGCAGTACTTC. Translation gives CASKDRDTSYEQYF.